Below, 11 T cell receptor beta chains from the same sample are listed, as sequenced in a study of Graves' ophthalmopathy and Graves' hyperthyroidism. Amplification of the TCR beta CDR3 regions used RNA transcripts (as template). An initial RT-PCR round employing HTBI primers preceded a second-round multiplex PCR. TCRdb reprocessed the multiplex PCR reads via MiXCR and lists one record per CDR3 protein. The sample records hundreds of thousands of distinct CDR3 sequences, approximately 21% being singletons. Input material: peripheral blood. All receptors derive from a woman between 18 and 30 years old with stable Graves' hyperthyroidism.

This clonotype was observed at least ten times. The chain couples TRBV28 to TRBJ2-7; 9 bases line up with TRBD1. The CDR3 covers 14 residues. Germline values: CDR1 MDHEN, CDR2 SYDVKM. With V trimmed by 6 bases and J by 3 bases, 6 bases remained unmatched. In DNA form, the CDR3 reads TGTGCCAGCAGACCTTGGACAGGGGACTACGAGCAGTACTTC. Encoded protein: CASRPWTGDYEQYF.

This clonotype was detected many times. V is TRBV28 and J is TRBJ1-5; 7 nucleotides match TRBD1. Germline values: CDR1 MDHEN, CDR2 SYDVKM. V trimming: 6 bases; J trimming: 0 bases; junction bases outside the gene matches: 8. The CDR3 runs 16 residues. The DNA for the CDR3 is TGTGCCAGCAGCCTACCGACAGGGAATAGCAATCAGCCCCAGCATTTT. Its protein product is CASSLPTGNSNQPQHF.

This rearrangement joins TRBV6-5 to TRBJ1-2; D not resolved. The V and J ends lost 4 bases and 8 bases respectively, with 14 bases between them. Germline CDR1 reads MNHEY; CDR2 reads SVGAGI. The CDR3 totals 13 residues. This CDR3 is CASSLTRVSGYTF. CDR3 nucleotide sequence: TGTGCCAGCAGTTTGACACGGGTTAGCGGCTACACCTTC.

This clonotype was picked up many times. The V and J genes are TRBV2 and TRBJ2-2; 11 bases agree with TRBD2. In germline, CDR1 is SNHLY, CDR2 FYNNEI. The J segment lost 5 bases and the V segment lost 5 bases, leaving 4 bases of the junction unmatched. This CDR3 contains 15 residues. As DNA, the CDR3 is TGTGCCAGCAGTTCCCGGACTAGCGGGACCGGGGAGCTGTTTTTT. This codes for CASSSRTSGTGELFF.

This clonotype was seen more than once but under ten times. The chain carries TRBV6-1 and TRBJ1-1, with TRBD1 matching 9 bases. The CDR3 sequence is 14 residues long. Trimming cost V 5 bases and J 5 bases; bases outside gene matches: 6. The germline V gene encodes CDR1 MNHNS and CDR2 SASEGT. The CDR3 sequence: CASSRQGVETEAFF. For the CDR3, the DNA is TGTGCCAGCAGTAGACAGGGGGTAGAAACTGAAGCTTTCTTT.

This sequence joins TRBV6-2 or TRBV6-3 and TRBJ1-1; D call uncertain. V lost 0 bases and J lost 1, with 9 bases in between. CDR1 and CDR2 from the germline V gene are MNHEY and SVGEGT. The CDR3 length is 15 residues. This chain's CDR3 is CASSYSPGENTEAFF. The CDR3 DNA sequence: TGTGCCAGCAGTTACTCTCCAGGAGAGAACACTGAAGCTTTCTTT.

This clonotype was picked up many times. V is TRBV28 and J is TRBJ1-2, with TRBD1 identical over 9 bases. CDR3 length: 14 residues. V was pared by 7 bases and J by 2 bases, with 5 bases of the junction left unmatched. CDR1 and CDR2 from the germline V gene are MDHEN and SYDVKM. The CDR3: CASNSDRGNYGYTF. The DNA for the CDR3 is TGTGCCAGCAATTCGGACAGGGGCAACTATGGCTACACCTTC.

This clonotype was observed many times. This chain joins TRBV28 and TRBJ2-7; TRBD1 matches 7 bases. J gave up 2 bases and V 6 bases, and 10 bases lay outside the gene matches. Germline V gene lookup returns CDR1 MDHEN and CDR2 SYDVKM. This CDR3 region has 15 residues. The CDR3 here is CASSRPGQKTYEQYF. CDR3 nucleotides: TGTGCCAGCAGCCGACCGGGACAGAAAACCTACGAGCAGTACTTC.

This clonotype appeared many times. This chain uses TRBV9 with TRBJ2-5, with TRBD2 matching 10 bases. With 4 bases clipped from V and 5 bases from J, the junction kept 5 bases outside the gene matches. This CDR3 has 14 residues. The germline V gene encodes CDR1 SGDLS and CDR2 YYNGEE. The CDR3 DNA reads as TGTGCCAGCAGCAAAAGCGGGAGGGCGGAGACCCAGTACTTC. Translating it yields CASSKSGRAETQYF.

This chain connects TRBV6-1 to TRBJ2-7, with 11 bases fitting TRBD1. The CDR3 covers 13 residues. In germline, CDR1 is MNHNS, CDR2 SASEGT. With V trimmed by 8 bases and J by 5 bases, 5 bases remained unmatched. The CDR3 coding sequence is TGTGCCAGCGGCGGGACAGGGGGGAACGAGCAGTACTTC. Translated: CASGGTGGNEQYF.

This clonotype came up a few times. With a much larger clone just one base away, this may be a read error. The chain couples TRBV29-1 to TRBJ1-1; D remains unclear. CDR1 and CDR2 from the germline V gene are SQVTM and ANQGSEA. The CDR3 length is 13 residues. As DNA, the CDR3 is TGCAGCGTCAGGAACGTTATGAACACTGAAGCTTGCTTT. Its protein is CSVRNVMNTEACF.